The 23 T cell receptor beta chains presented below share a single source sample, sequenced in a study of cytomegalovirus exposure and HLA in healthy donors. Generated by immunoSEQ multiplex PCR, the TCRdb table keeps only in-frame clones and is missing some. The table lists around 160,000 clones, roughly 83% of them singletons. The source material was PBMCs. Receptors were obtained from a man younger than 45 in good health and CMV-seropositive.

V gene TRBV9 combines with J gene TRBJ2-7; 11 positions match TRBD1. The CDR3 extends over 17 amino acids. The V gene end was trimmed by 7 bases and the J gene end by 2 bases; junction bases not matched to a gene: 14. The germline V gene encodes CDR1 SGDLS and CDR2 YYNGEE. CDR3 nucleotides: TGTGCCAGCTCACGGACAGGGGGCGAGCGCCGACCCTACGAGCAGTACTTC. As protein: CASSRTGGERRPYEQYF.

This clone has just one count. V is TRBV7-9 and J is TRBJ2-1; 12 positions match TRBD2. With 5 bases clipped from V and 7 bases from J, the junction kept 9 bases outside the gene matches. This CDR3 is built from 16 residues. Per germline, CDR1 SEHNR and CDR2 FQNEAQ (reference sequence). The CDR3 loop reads CASSPTGTSGLNEQFF. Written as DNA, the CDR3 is TGTGCCAGCAGCCCCACCGGGACTAGCGGGCTAAATGAGCAGTTCTTC.

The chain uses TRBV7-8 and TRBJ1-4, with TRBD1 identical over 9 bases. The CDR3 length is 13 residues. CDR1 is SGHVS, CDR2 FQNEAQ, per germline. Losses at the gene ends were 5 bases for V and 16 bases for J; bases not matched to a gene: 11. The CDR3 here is CASSQTRTGDEFF. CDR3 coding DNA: TGTGCCAGCAGCCAAACTCGGACAGGGGATGAGTTTTTT.

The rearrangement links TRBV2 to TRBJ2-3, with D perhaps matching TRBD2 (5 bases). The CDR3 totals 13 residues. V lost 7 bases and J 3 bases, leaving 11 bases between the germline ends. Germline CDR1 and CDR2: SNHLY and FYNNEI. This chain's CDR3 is CASNAGLTDTQYF. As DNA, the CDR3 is TGTGCCAGCAACGCGGGTCTTACAGATACGCAGTATTTT. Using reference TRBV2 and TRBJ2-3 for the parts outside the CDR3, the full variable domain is EPEVTQTPSHQVTQMGQEVILRCVPISNHLYFYWYRQILGQKVEFLVSFYNNEISEKSEIFDDQFSVERPDGSNFTLKIRSTKLEDSAMYFCASNAGLTDTQYFGPGTRLTVL.

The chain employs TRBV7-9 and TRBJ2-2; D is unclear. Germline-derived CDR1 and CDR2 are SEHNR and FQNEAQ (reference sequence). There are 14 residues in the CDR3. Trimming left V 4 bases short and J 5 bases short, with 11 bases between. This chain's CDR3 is CASSSIKETGELFF. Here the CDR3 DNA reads TGTGCCAGCAGCTCAATAAAGGAGACCGGGGAGCTGTTTTTT.

The CDR3 loop is CASSLEIRGGGNSPLHF. CDR3 nucleotide sequence: TGTGCCAGCAGCTTAGAAATAAGAGGGGGCGGAAATTCACCCCTCCACTTT. The chain combines TRBV7-6 with TRBJ1-6; 7 bases are a match to TRBD1. Germline V gene sequence: CDR1 SGHVS, CDR2 FNYEAQ. With V trimmed by 1 base and J by 7 bases, 10 bases remained unmatched. The CDR3 has 17 residues.

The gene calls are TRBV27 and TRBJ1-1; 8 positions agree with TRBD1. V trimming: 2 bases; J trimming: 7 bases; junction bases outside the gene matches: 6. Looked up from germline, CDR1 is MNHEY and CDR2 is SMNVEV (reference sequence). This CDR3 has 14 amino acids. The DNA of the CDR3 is TGTGCCAGCAGTTTAGGACAGGGATGGGGTGAAGCTTTCTTT. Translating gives CASSLGQGWGEAFF.

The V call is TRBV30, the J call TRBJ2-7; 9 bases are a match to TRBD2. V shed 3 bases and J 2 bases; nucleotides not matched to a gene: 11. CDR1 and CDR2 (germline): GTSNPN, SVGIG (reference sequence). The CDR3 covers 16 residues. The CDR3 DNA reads TGTGCCTGGAGCCCCTCGAGACTAGCGGAACCCTACGAGCAGTACTTC. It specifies CAWSPSRLAEPYEQYF.

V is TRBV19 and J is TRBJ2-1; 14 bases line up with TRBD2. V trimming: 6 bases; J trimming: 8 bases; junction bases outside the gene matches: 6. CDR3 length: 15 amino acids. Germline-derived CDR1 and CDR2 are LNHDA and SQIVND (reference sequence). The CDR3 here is CASSSGTSGSHEQFF. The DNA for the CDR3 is TGTGCCAGTAGCTCCGGGACTAGCGGGAGTCATGAGCAGTTCTTC.

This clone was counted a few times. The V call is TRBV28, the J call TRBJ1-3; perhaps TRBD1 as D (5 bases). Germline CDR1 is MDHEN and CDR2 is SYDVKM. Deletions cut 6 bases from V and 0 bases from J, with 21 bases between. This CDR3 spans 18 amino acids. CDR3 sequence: CASSQHYSGEPSGNTIYF. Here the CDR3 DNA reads TGTGCCAGCAGCCAGCACTACTCGGGGGAACCCTCTGGAAACACCATATATTTT. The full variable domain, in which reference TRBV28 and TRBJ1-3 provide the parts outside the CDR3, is DVKVTQSSRYLVKRTGEKVFLECVQDMDHENMFWYRQDPGLGLRLIYFSYDVKMKEKGDIPEGYSVSREKKERFSLILESASTNQTSMYLCASSQHYSGEPSGNTIYFGEGSWLTVV.

DNA for the CDR3: TGTGCCAGCAGTTTATCGGGACTGGCCAGGTACTTC. It yields the protein CASSLSGLARYF. V gene TRBV28 combines with J gene TRBJ2-5, with D perhaps TRBD2 (6 bases). V was cut by 1 base and J by 13 bases, with 13 bases left in between. This CDR3 is 12 amino acids long. Germline CDR1 reads MDHEN; CDR2 reads SYDVKM.

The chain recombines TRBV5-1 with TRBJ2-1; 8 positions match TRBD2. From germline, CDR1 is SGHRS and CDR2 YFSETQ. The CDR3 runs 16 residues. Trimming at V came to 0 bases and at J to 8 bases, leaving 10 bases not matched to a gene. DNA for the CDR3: TGCGCCAGCAGCTTGGGCTTTAGCGGGGTTAGGGATGAGCAGTTCTTC. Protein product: CASSLGFSGVRDEQFF.

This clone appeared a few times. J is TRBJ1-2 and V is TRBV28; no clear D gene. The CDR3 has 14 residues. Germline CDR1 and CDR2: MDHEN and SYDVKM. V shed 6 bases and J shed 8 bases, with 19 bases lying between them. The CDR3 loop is CASSLALPGGGYTF. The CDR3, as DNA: TGTGCCAGCAGCTTGGCACTACCCGGAGGGGGCTACACCTTC.

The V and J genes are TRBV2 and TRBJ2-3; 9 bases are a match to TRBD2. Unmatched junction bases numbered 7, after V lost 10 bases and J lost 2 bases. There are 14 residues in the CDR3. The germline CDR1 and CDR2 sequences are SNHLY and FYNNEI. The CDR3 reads CATSGGRATDTQYF. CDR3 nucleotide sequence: TGTGCCACCAGCGGCGGGAGGGCCACAGATACGCAGTATTTT.

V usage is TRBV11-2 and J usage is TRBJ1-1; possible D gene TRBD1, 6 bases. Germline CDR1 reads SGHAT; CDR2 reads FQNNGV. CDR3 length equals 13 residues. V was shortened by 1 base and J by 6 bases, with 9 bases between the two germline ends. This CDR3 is CASSLGGPPEAFF. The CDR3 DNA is TGTGCCAGCAGCTTAGGGGGGCCTCCTGAAGCTTTCTTT.

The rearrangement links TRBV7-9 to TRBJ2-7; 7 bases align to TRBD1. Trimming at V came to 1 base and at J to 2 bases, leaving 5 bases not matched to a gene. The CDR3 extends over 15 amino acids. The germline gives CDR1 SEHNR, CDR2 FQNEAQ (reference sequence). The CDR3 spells CASSLDPTGAYEQYF. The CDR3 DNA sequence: TGTGCCAGCAGCTTAGACCCCACAGGGGCCTACGAGCAGTACTTC.

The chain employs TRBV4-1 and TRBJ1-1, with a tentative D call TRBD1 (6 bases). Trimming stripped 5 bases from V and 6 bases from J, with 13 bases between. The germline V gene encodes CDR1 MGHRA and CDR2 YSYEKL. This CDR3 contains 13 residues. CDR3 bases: TGCGCCAGCAGCTCAGGGGATCTAGCTGAAGCTTTCTTT. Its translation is CASSSGDLAEAFF.

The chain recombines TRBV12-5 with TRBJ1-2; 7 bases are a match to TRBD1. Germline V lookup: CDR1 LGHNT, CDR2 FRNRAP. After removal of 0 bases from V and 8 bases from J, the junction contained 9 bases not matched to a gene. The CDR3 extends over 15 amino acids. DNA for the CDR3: TGTGCTAGTGGTTTGGTACCCCCCACAGGGGACGGCTACACCTTC. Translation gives CASGLVPPTGDGYTF.

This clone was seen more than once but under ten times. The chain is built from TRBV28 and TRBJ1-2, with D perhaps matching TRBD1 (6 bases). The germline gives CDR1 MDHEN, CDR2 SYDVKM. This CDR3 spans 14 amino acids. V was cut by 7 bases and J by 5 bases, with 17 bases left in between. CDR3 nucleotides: TGTGCCAGCACCCCGGGGGGGGCAGGTTATGGCTACACCTTC. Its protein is CASTPGGAGYGYTF.

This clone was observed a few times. The CDR3 region has the DNA TGTGCCAGCAGTCCTGGGACAGGGAGTAATTCACCCCTCCACTTT. Translated: CASSPGTGSNSPLHF. J is TRBJ1-6 and V is TRBV27; 9 bases are shared with TRBD1. Per germline, CDR1 MNHEY and CDR2 SMNVEV (reference sequence). Unmatched junction bases numbered 5, after V lost 5 bases and J lost 6 bases. This CDR3 is built from 15 residues.

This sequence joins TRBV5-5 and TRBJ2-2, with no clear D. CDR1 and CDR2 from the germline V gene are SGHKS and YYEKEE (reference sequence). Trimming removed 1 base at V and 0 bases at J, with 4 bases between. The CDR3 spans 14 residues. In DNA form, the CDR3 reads TGTGCCAGCAGCTTGCTTCCGAACACCGGGGAGCTGTTTTTT. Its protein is CASSLLPNTGELFF.

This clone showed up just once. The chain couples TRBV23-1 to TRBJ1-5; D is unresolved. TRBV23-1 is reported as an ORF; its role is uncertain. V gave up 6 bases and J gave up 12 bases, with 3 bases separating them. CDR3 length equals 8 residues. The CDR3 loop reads CASSLQHF. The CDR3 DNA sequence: TGCGCCAGCAGCCTCCAGCATTTT.

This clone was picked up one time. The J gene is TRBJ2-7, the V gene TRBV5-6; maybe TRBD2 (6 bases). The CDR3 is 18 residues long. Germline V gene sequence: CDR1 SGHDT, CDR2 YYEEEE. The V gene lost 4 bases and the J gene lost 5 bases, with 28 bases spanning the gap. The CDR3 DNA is TGTGCCAGCAGCGTCCCGGGACGTTGGGGGGATATAGATAACGAGCAGTACTTC. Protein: CASSVPGRWGDIDNEQYF.